This T cell receptor beta chain was captured in a study of T-cell reconstitution after alpha-beta-depleted transplantation in children. Germline V gene sequence: CDR1 SGHTA, CDR2 FQGNSA. The CDR3 length is 18 residues. The ends lost 0 bases at V and 5 bases at J; junction bases unmatched: 8. Unique molecular identifiers tagged the TCRbeta library. TCRdb independently ran MiXCR on the PCR reads; one entry per CDR3 protein. The sample contains some 520,000 distinct CDR3 sequences, around a third of which appear only once. The chain couples TRBV7-2 to TRBJ2-5, with 14 bases fitting TRBD2. The material was PBMCs from the stem cell graft donor, obtained from the stem cell graft. This clonotype was obtained from a human donor who donated a stem cell graft to a child with aplastic anemia. The CDR3 here is CASSLAPGTSGSAETQYF. Written as DNA, the CDR3 is TGTGCCAGCAGCTTAGCCCCCGGGACTAGCGGGAGTGCGGAGACCCAGTACTTC.